Listed here are 23 T cell receptor beta chains from one sample, sequenced in a study of response to subunit inactivated influenza vaccine. Using its own MiXCR run on the RT-PCR reads, TCRdb lists one record per CDR3 protein. The table shows around 480,000 distinct CDR3 sequences, with roughly 9.8% occurring only once. Material: PBMCs from blood, obtained 40 to 50 days after vaccination. Every receptor here comes from a man aged 50 to 60 who received an inactivated influenza vaccine.

This clonotype occurred a few times. The J gene is TRBJ2-1, the V gene TRBV10-3; 8 bases agree with TRBD1. In germline, CDR1 is ENHRY, CDR2 SYGVKD. The V segment lost 4 bases and the J segment 5 bases; nucleotides outside the gene matches: 4. CDR3 size: 14 residues. The CDR3 loop is CAISVQGAHNEQFF. In DNA form, the CDR3 reads TGTGCCATCAGTGTCCAGGGGGCGCACAATGAGCAGTTCTTC.

This clonotype was seen at least ten times. V is TRBV7-9 and J is TRBJ2-7; D may be TRBD1 (7 bases). V was cut by 3 bases and J by 4 bases, with 13 bases left in between. This CDR3 contains 14 residues. Germline V gene data show CDR1 as SEHNR and CDR2 as FQNEAQ (reference sequence). CDR3 bases: TGTGCCAGCAGCTTGCCAGGGGGGATGTACGAGCAGTACTTC. Translating gives CASSLPGGMYEQYF.

This clonotype was seen more than once but under ten times. The junction does not match germline at one end; this may be a read error. The chain has TRBV20-1 and TRBJ2-1; TRBD2 matches at 7 bases. This CDR3 region has 18 residues. Germline CDR1 and CDR2: DFQATT and SNEGSKA (reference sequence). This CDR3 reads CCARDLWTGRTNYNEQFF. CDR3 nucleotides: TGCTGTGCTAGAGATCTGTGGACCGGGAGGACGAATTACAATGAGCAGTTCTTC.

This clonotype was seen ten or more times. The chain joins TRBV20-1 to TRBJ2-7, with D perhaps TRBD1 or TRBD2 (5 bases each). Germline-derived CDR1 and CDR2 are DFQATT and SNEGSKA (reference sequence). This CDR3 has 13 amino acids. V lost 6 bases and J lost 0, with 12 bases in between. CDR3: CSARDESSYEQYF. The CDR3 nucleotides are TGCAGTGCAAGGGACGAGAGCTCCTACGAGCAGTACTTC.

There are a few counts of this clonotype. The chain employs TRBV4-2 and TRBJ1-6; the D gene is possibly TRBD1 (5 bases). This CDR3 is built from 16 residues. Trimming removed 0 bases at V and 6 bases at J, with 12 bases between. CDR1 is LGHNA, CDR2 YNFKEQ, per germline. The CDR3 bases are TGTGCCAGCAGCCAAGATCCGACAGCTAGTAATTCACCCCTCCACTTT. Translated: CASSQDPTASNSPLHF.

This sequence joins TRBV20-1 and TRBJ2-7, with TRBD1 identical over 9 bases. The J segment lost 5 bases and the V segment lost 3 bases, leaving 8 bases of the junction unmatched. The germline V gene has CDR1 DFQATT and CDR2 SNEGSKA (reference sequence). CDR3 length: 14 residues. In nucleotides, the CDR3 is TGCAGTGCTAGGGGGACAGGGTTTGTCAACGAGCAGTACTTC. Translated: CSARGTGFVNEQYF.

The chain employs TRBV6-5 and TRBJ1-1, with D perhaps matching TRBD1 (5 bases). CDR3 length equals 15 residues. The germline V gene has CDR1 MNHEY and CDR2 SVGAGI. The germline V and J ends were trimmed by 0 bases and 4 bases, with 12 bases remaining between them. CDR3 nucleotides: TGTGCCAGCAGTTACTCGTTAGCGCAGGGCACTGAAGCTTTCTTT. This gives the protein CASSYSLAQGTEAFF.

This clonotype has more than one count but fewer than ten. The chain couples TRBV6-1 to TRBJ1-5, with D unresolved. The V and J ends lost 5 bases and 0 bases respectively, with 11 bases between them. This CDR3 region has 15 residues. The germline V gene encodes CDR1 MNHNS and CDR2 SASEGT. Here the CDR3 reads CASSPTLNSNQPQHF. The CDR3, as DNA: TGTGCCAGCAGTCCGACACTTAATAGCAATCAGCCCCAGCATTTT.

The chain recombines TRBV5-1 with TRBJ2-7; TRBD2 might be the D (5 bases). Trimming took off 4 bases at V and 1 base at J, with 12 bases between the two ends. Germline values: CDR1 SGHRS, CDR2 YFSETQ. CDR3 size: 14 residues. CDR3 region: CASSGVAGSYEQYF. The CDR3 coding sequence is TGCGCCAGCAGCGGCGTCGCGGGTTCCTACGAGCAGTACTTC.

In its sample, this clonotype was seen many times. The J gene is TRBJ2-2, the V gene TRBV15, with 7 bases matching TRBD2. Germline values: CDR1 LNHNV, CDR2 YYDKDF (reference sequence). This CDR3 is 15 amino acids long. Losses at the gene ends were 8 bases for V and 2 bases for J; bases not matched to a gene: 8. CDR3 amino acids: CATLKGGRNTGELFF. CDR3 sequence (DNA): TGTGCCACCCTAAAGGGCGGGAGAAACACCGGGGAGCTGTTTTTT.

The chain links TRBV6-1 to TRBJ2-7; tentative D call: TRBD2 (6 bases). The CDR3 totals 13 residues. From germline, CDR1 is MNHNS and CDR2 SASEGT. With 10 bases removed from V and 0 bases from J, the gap between germline ends came to 13 bases. CDR3 loop: CATRAGPSYEQYF. DNA for the CDR3: TGTGCCACCAGGGCGGGACCCTCCTACGAGCAGTACTTC.

Ten or more counts support this clonotype. The CDR3 region is CASSPGNKNSPLHF. CDR3 nucleotide sequence: TGTGCCAGCAGCCCCGGGAACAAGAATTCACCCCTCCACTTT. The rearrangement joins TRBV5-4 to TRBJ1-6, with D uncertain. The germline V gene has CDR1 SGHNT and CDR2 YYREEE (reference sequence). V lost 4 bases and J 7 bases, leaving 12 bases between the germline ends. CDR3 length equals 14 residues. Combining the CDR3 with reference TRBV5-4 and TRBJ1-6 gives the whole variable domain ETGVTQSPTHLIKTRGQQVTLRCSSQSGHNTVSWYQQALGQGPQFIFQYYREEENGRGNFPPRFSGLQFPNYSSELNVNALELDDSALYLCASSPGNKNSPLHFGNGTRLTVT.

This chain uses TRBV11-2 with TRBJ2-5; perhaps TRBD1 as D (5 bases). V was clipped by 1 base and J by 4 bases, with 16 bases between them. This CDR3 contains 16 residues. Germline V gene data show CDR1 as SGHAT and CDR2 as FQNNGV. The CDR3 DNA sequence: TGTGCCAGCAGCTTAGGGGGCACTAACCTCGGAGAGACCCAGTACTTC. Translated: CASSLGGTNLGETQYF.

V is TRBV12-3 or TRBV12-4 and J is TRBJ1-6, with D uncertain. This CDR3 is built from 15 residues. V lost 4 bases, J lost 4 bases, and 11 bases lay in between. This CDR3 reads CASSSGNLYNSPLHF. CDR3 bases: TGTGCCAGCAGTTCCGGGAACCTATATAATTCACCCCTCCACTTT.

This clonotype occurred a few times. The chain combines TRBV28 with TRBJ2-7; the match to TRBD2 covers 13 bases. Losses at the gene ends were 5 bases for V and 5 bases for J; bases not matched to a gene: 9. This CDR3 comprises 16 residues. The V gene's germline CDR1 is MDHEN and CDR2 SYDVKM. The CDR3 DNA sequence: TGTGCCAGCAGTCTGCCACCTGGACTAGCGGGGGACGAGCAGTACTTC. Protein product: CASSLPPGLAGDEQYF.

Points on this clonotype: The germline gene is not matched at one end of the junction; a read error may be the cause. The chain is built from TRBV20-1 and TRBJ2-1; D not certain. Germline CDR1 DFQATT, CDR2 SNEGSKA (reference sequence). This CDR3 is 14 amino acids long. The chain's CDR3 is CSATGVSSYNKQFF. The CDR3 bases are TGCAGTGCTACAGGCGTTAGCTCCTACAATAAGCAGTTCTTC.

This clonotype showed up many times. The chain joins TRBV7-6 to TRBJ2-1; 8 bases are a match to TRBD2. The CDR3 spans 16 residues. The germline V gene encodes CDR1 SGHVS and CDR2 FNYEAQ. V shed 1 base, J shed 6 bases, and the junction held 8 bases outside the gene matches. CDR3 coding DNA: TGTGCCAGCAGCTTAGGACTAGCGTCGAGGGGCAATGAGCAGTTCTTC. Protein sequence: CASSLGLASRGNEQFF.

The chain recombines TRBV20-1 with TRBJ2-1; D is unclear. V was trimmed by 3 bases and J by 5 bases, leaving 14 bases between them. The CDR3 totals 14 residues. From germline, CDR1 is DFQATT and CDR2 SNEGSKA (reference sequence). The CDR3 reads CSARSSSNNNEQFF. The CDR3 nucleotides are TGCAGTGCTAGGTCTAGTAGCAACAACAATGAGCAGTTCTTC.

This clonotype occurred many times. This chain joins TRBV5-6 and TRBJ2-5, with a tentative D call TRBD2 (5 bases). V was pared by 4 bases and J by 7 bases, with 17 bases between. This CDR3 comprises 14 residues. Germline-derived CDR1 and CDR2 are SGHDT and YYEEEE. The CDR3 region has the DNA TGTGCCAGCAGCCGTCCCCCTCTAGCCCGGACCCAGTACTTC. It translates to CASSRPPLARTQYF.

The gene calls are TRBV5-1 and TRBJ2-1; TRBD1 agrees at 7 bases. This CDR3 has 15 residues. Losses at the gene ends were 8 bases for V and 0 bases for J; bases not matched to a gene: 8. Germline V gene lookup returns CDR1 SGHRS and CDR2 YFSETQ. CDR3 residues: CASEKTGSSYNEQFF. The CDR3 coding sequence is TGCGCCAGTGAGAAGACAGGGAGCTCCTACAATGAGCAGTTCTTC.

This clonotype appeared many times. This rearrangement joins TRBV7-2 to TRBJ1-4, with 10 bases fitting TRBD1. In germline, CDR1 is SGHTA, CDR2 FQGNSA. Germline trimming cut 0 bases from V and 7 bases from J; bases unmatched to any gene: 5. The CDR3 contains 16 residues. The CDR3 here is CASSLAPGQGTEKLFF. The DNA for the CDR3 is TGTGCCAGCAGCTTAGCACCGGGACAGGGGACTGAAAAACTGTTTTTT.

This clonotype has a count of ten or more. The rearrangement links TRBV7-2 to TRBJ1-1, with no clear D. The ends were cut back, 3 bases at V and 8 bases at J, with 4 bases in the middle. This CDR3 spans 10 amino acids. Germline V gene data show CDR1 as SGHTA and CDR2 as FQGNSA. CDR3 residues: CASSLAEAFF. The CDR3 DNA reads as TGTGCCAGCAGCTTGGCCGAAGCTTTCTTT.

This clonotype was counted ten times or more. The CDR3 protein is CASSLGGESYGYTF. In DNA, the CDR3 is TGTGCCAGCAGCTTAGGAGGCGAATCCTATGGCTACACCTTC. The chain carries TRBV7-9 and TRBJ1-2; D is unresolved. This CDR3 region has 14 residues. From germline, CDR1 is SEHNR and CDR2 FQNEAQ (reference sequence). V lost 1 base and J lost 4, with 10 bases in between.